The 21 T cell receptor beta chains given below trace back to one sample, sequenced in a study of T cell changes during pregnancy in multiple sclerosis. TCRdb keeps only in-frame clones here, not all; method: immunoSEQ multiplex PCR. The sample gives under 25,000 clones, about 83% of which show up once; less than 8.5% is in the top ten. Sample: CD8+ T cells from peripheral blood mononuclear cells, taken before pregnancy. The receptors were gathered from a female donor with multiple sclerosis, enrolled in a pregnancy study.

This clone has just one count. V and J are TRBV28 and TRBJ2-7; 11 positions agree with TRBD1. Germline V gives CDR1 MDHEN, CDR2 SYDVKM. The junction had 6 bases not matched to a gene; V was cut back by 4 bases and J by 7 bases. The CDR3 sequence is 14 residues long. The CDR3 is CASSWGDRGCEQYF. The CDR3 nucleotides read TGTGCCAGCAGTTGGGGGGACAGGGGGTGTGAGCAGTACTTC.

The chain combines TRBV5-4 with TRBJ2-7, with 13 bases identical to TRBD2. The CDR3 spans 17 residues. J lost 0 bases, V lost 4 bases, and 7 bases had no gene match. CDR1 is SGHNT, CDR2 YYREEE, per germline (reference sequence). As DNA, the CDR3 is TGTGCCAGCAGCAGGACTAGCGGGAGTTTCGGCTCCTACGAGCAGTACTTC. Its protein is CASSRTSGSFGSYEQYF.

The J gene is TRBJ2-2, the V gene TRBV27; D remains ambiguous. V lost 5 bases and J 6 bases, leaving 10 bases between the germline ends. The CDR3 covers 13 residues. CDR1 is MNHEY, CDR2 SMNVEV, per germline (reference sequence). The CDR3 DNA reads as TGTGCCAGCAGTACTAAGTCCCCCGGGGAGCTGTTTTTT. This encodes CASSTKSPGELFF.

The V call is TRBV4-1, the J call TRBJ2-3; no clear D gene. The ends were cut back, 1 base at V and 0 bases at J, with 8 bases in the middle. The germline V gene has CDR1 MGHRA and CDR2 YSYEKL. This CDR3 contains 15 residues. This CDR3 reads CASSQVFGSTDTQYF. The CDR3 DNA is TGCGCCAGCAGCCAAGTATTCGGTAGCACAGATACGCAGTATTTT.

This chain joins TRBV7-2 and TRBJ1-1; the D gene is possibly TRBD1 (5 bases). Germline V gene data show CDR1 as SGHTA and CDR2 as FQGNSA. Trimming cost V 1 base and J 5 bases, with 17 bases left between them. There are 16 residues in the CDR3. The CDR3 reads CASSLEPGRGGTEAFF. The CDR3 region has the DNA TGTGCCAGCAGCTTAGAGCCAGGGCGAGGAGGGACTGAAGCTTTCTTT.

This sequence joins TRBV4-1 and TRBJ2-2; 8 bases agree with TRBD1. Per germline, CDR1 MGHRA and CDR2 YSYEKL. This CDR3 comprises 16 residues. The V gene end was trimmed by 0 bases and the J gene end by 7 bases; junction bases not matched to a gene: 7. The CDR3 is CASSQDETGAGGELFF. CDR3 coding DNA: TGCGCCAGCAGCCAAGACGAGACAGGGGCGGGCGGGGAGCTGTTTTTT.

The rearrangement links TRBV5-6 to TRBJ1-5; a possible D gene is TRBD1 (5 bases). Germline lookup yields CDR1 SGHDT and CDR2 YYEEEE. The CDR3 is 15 residues long. The V and J ends lost 0 bases and 2 bases respectively, with 9 bases between them. The CDR3: CASSLGQRGNQPQHF. The CDR3 DNA sequence: TGTGCCAGCAGCTTGGGACAGCGGGGCAATCAGCCCCAGCATTTT.

The V and J genes are TRBV30 and TRBJ2-7; 11 positions agree with TRBD1. The CDR3 sequence is 14 residues long. Germline-derived CDR1 and CDR2 are GTSNPN and SVGIG (reference sequence). Trimming at V came to 2 bases and at J to 4 bases, leaving 4 bases not matched to a gene. The CDR3 spells CAWSPGTGGYEQYF. DNA of the CDR3: TGTGCCTGGAGTCCCGGGACAGGGGGGTACGAGCAGTACTTC.

The chain joins TRBV29-1 to TRBJ1-2; 7 bases agree with TRBD1. J gave up 3 bases and V 4 bases, and 11 bases lay outside the gene matches. The CDR3 covers 15 residues. Germline V lookup: CDR1 SQVTM, CDR2 ANQGSEA. DNA of the CDR3: TGCAGCGTTGTCGGACAGGCGGAAGATTACTATGGCTACACCTTC. Translating it yields CSVVGQAEDYYGYTF.

Here the CDR3 DNA reads TGCGCCAGCAGCCCGCTAGGGGGTGGGCTAGCGGGCGCACCAGTTAGCACAGATACGCAGTATTTT. Residues: CASSPLGGGLAGAPVSTDTQYF. The rearrangement uses TRBV4-1 and TRBJ2-3, with 8 bases lining up with TRBD2. CDR3 size: 22 residues. CDR1 is MGHRA, CDR2 YSYEKL, per germline. With V trimmed by 4 bases and J by 0 bases, 24 bases remained unmatched.

Only a few counts were recorded for this clone. The V and J genes are TRBV29-1 and TRBJ1-2, with 9 bases lining up with TRBD1. This CDR3 spans 12 amino acids. Germline V gene sequence: CDR1 SQVTM, CDR2 ANQGSEA. Trimming cost V 3 bases and J 5 bases; bases outside gene matches: 1. The CDR3 coding sequence is TGCAGCGTTGATGGGACAGGGTATGGCTACACCTTC. Amino acids: CSVDGTGYGYTF. Variable domain in full (rest from reference TRBV29-1 and TRBJ1-2): SAVISQKPSRDICQRGTSLTIQCQVDSQVTMMFWYRQQPGQSLTLIATANQGSEATYESGFVIDKFPISRPNLTFSTLTVSNMSPEDSSIYLCSVDGTGYGYTFGSGTRLTVV.

This CDR3 is CASTRASYNEQFF. The CDR3 coding sequence is TGTGCCAGCACGCGGGCCTCCTACAATGAGCAGTTCTTC. The rearrangement uses TRBV5-6 and TRBJ2-1; weak D call: TRBD2 (5 bases). The CDR3 loop spans 13 amino acids. From germline, CDR1 is SGHDT and CDR2 YYEEEE. The germline V and J ends were trimmed by 6 bases and 0 bases, with 7 bases remaining between them.

This chain uses TRBV7-8 with TRBJ1-4; D gene uncertain. V dropped 1 base and J dropped 0 bases, with 6 bases sitting between them. Germline CDR1 SGHVS, CDR2 FQNEAQ. CDR3 size: 15 residues. Written as DNA, the CDR3 is TGTGCCAGCAGCTTAGTCCCGGCAACTAATGAAAAACTGTTTTTT. Amino acid sequence: CASSLVPATNEKLFF.

The chain recombines TRBV5-1 with TRBJ2-1, with 7 bases aligning to TRBD1. J lost 8 bases, V lost 7 bases, and 15 bases had no gene match. The CDR3 runs to 15 residues. CDR1 SGHRS and CDR2 YFSETQ come from the germline V gene. The CDR3 protein is CASRSETGLLDEQFF. CDR3 sequence (DNA): TGCGCCAGCCGCTCCGAGACAGGGTTATTAGATGAGCAGTTCTTC.

The J gene is TRBJ1-2, the V gene TRBV7-9; TRBD1 matches at 8 bases. Losses at the gene ends were 6 bases for V and 6 bases for J; bases not matched to a gene: 15. CDR1 is SEHNR and CDR2 is FQNEAQ in the germline V gene (reference sequence). The CDR3 is made up of 16 amino acids. CDR3 DNA: TGTGCCAGCAGTTCACACTGGACAGGGAAGCATGATGGCTACACCTTC. Residues: CASSSHWTGKHDGYTF.

The chain uses TRBV27 and TRBJ1-2, with TRBD1 as a possible D gene (6 bases). The CDR3 totals 21 residues. The V end lost 4 bases, the J end lost 3 bases, and 33 bases lay between the germline ends. In germline, CDR1 is MNHEY, CDR2 SMNVEV (reference sequence). The CDR3 loop reads CASSSSSVSRGGGGADYGYTF. CDR3 nucleotides: TGTGCCAGCAGTTCTTCCTCGGTATCTCGAGGGGGTGGGGGTGCTGACTATGGCTACACCTTC.

The J gene is TRBJ2-7, the V gene TRBV29-1; TRBD2 matches 7 bases. V shed 7 bases and J 1 base; nucleotides not matched to a gene: 7. The V gene's germline CDR1 is SQVTM and CDR2 ANQGSEA. CDR3 size: 13 residues. The CDR3 sequence is CSARGGESYEQYF. The CDR3 coding sequence is TGCAGCGCCCGCGGGGGTGAGTCCTACGAGCAGTACTTC.

In its sample, this clone was seen once. The V gene is TRBV5-4, the J gene TRBJ2-1, with no clear D. Germline V lookup: CDR1 SGHNT, CDR2 YYREEE (reference sequence). V was clipped by 0 bases and J by 7 bases, with 5 bases between them. This CDR3 region has 12 residues. DNA for the CDR3: TGTGCCAGCAGCTTGGCCGAGAATGAGCAGTTCTTC. Protein: CASSLAENEQFF.

This clone is a singleton in its sample. J is TRBJ2-7 and V is TRBV7-9, with 7 bases aligning to TRBD1. Per the germline V gene, CDR1 is SEHNR and CDR2 is FQNEAQ (reference sequence). With V trimmed by 5 bases and J by 3 bases, 10 bases remained unmatched. This CDR3 spans 15 amino acids. The CDR3 spells CASSGTGASIYEQYF. Written as DNA, the CDR3 is TGTGCCAGCAGCGGAACAGGGGCCAGCATCTACGAGCAGTACTTC.

This clone qualifies as large. The chain uses TRBV5-1 and TRBJ2-7, with 7 bases aligning to TRBD2. The CDR3 covers 15 residues. V was pared by 1 base and J by 5 bases, with 9 bases of the junction left unmatched. Germline V gene sequence: CDR1 SGHRS, CDR2 YFSETQ. CDR3 in amino acids: CASSLYGRAQDEQYF. DNA of the CDR3: TGCGCCAGCAGCTTGTATGGGAGGGCCCAGGACGAGCAGTACTTC.

V and J are TRBV6-6 and TRBJ1-2, with TRBD1 identical over 9 bases. Per the germline V gene, CDR1 is MNHNY and CDR2 is SVGAGI (reference sequence). This CDR3 region has 15 residues. Trimming took 6 bases from V and 9 from J; bases not matched to a gene: 14. The CDR3 sequence: CASRAGTGPGLSYTF. The CDR3, as DNA: TGTGCCAGCAGAGCCGGGACAGGGCCTGGACTAAGCTACACCTTC.